The T cell receptor (beta chain) described here comes from a study of blood T cell repertoires in COVID-19. Study as a whole: Acute-phase and convalescent COVID-19 samples originated in the United States, Italy and Spain. Sources were T cells, B-cell-depleted T cells, or PBMCs; the material itself was cDNA or gDNA.

Per the authors' pipeline: Nucleated cell number was recorded as an estimate derived from reference gene primer amplification. Produced via immunoSEQ multiplex PCR; TCRdb's table is partial and in-frame only. V, J and clone size were drawn from that table, and D and trimming were deduced from the DNA. The sample yields around 200,000 clones, approximately 83% seen once. Unmatched junction bases numbered 4, after V lost 4 bases and J lost 7 bases. This CDR3 spans 13 amino acids. The V gene's germline CDR1 is MNHEY and CDR2 SVGEGT. This chain links TRBV6-2 or TRBV6-3 with TRBJ1-2; 9 positions agree with TRBD1. Sequencing used peripheral blood. This sequence originates from a man over 45 with active or convalescent COVID-19. This CDR3 reads CASSSQGAGGYTF. CDR3 coding DNA: TGTGCCAGCAGTTCACAGGGGGCCGGTGGCTACACCTTC.